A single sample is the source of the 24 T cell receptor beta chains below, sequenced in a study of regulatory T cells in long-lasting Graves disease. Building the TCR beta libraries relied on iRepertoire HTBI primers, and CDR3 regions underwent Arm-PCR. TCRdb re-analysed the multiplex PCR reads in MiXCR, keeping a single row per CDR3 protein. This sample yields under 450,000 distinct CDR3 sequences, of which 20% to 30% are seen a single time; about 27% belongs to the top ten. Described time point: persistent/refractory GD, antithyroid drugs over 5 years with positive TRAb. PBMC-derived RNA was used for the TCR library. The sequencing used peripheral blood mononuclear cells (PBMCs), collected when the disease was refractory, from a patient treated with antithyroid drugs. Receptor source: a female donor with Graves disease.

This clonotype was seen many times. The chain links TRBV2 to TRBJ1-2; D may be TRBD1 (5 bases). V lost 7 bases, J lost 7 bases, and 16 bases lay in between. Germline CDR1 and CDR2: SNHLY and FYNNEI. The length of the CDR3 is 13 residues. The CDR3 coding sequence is TGTGCCAGCATCCAACAGGCCCTTTCTGGCTACACCTTC. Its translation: CASIQQALSGYTF.

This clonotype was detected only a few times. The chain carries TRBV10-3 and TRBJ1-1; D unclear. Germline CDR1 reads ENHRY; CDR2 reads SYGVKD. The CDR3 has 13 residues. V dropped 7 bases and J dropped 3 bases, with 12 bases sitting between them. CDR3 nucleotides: TGTGCCATCAAACACACCCGGGACACTGAAGCTTTCTTT. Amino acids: CAIKHTRDTEAFF.

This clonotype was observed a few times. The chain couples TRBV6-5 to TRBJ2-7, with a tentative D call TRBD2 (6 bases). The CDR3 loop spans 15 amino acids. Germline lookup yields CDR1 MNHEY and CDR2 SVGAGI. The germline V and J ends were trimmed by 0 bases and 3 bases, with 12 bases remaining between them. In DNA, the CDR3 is TGTGCCAGCAGTTACTCGCGGGACGGAGGCTACGAGCAGTACTTC. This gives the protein CASSYSRDGGYEQYF.

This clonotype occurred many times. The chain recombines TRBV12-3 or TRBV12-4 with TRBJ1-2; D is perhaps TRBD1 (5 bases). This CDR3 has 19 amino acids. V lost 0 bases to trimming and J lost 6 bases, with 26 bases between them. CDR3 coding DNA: TGTGCCAGCAGTTTAGCAATGAGGTTTGGGGGTTTCCCCCATGATGGCTACACCTTC. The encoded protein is CASSLAMRFGGFPHDGYTF.

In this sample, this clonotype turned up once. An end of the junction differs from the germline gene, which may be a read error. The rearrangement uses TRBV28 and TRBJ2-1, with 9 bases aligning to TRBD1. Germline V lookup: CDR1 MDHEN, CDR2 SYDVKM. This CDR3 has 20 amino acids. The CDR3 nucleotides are TGTGCCGGCAGTTTCCCCCCACGGGACAGGGCCTCCCCCTCCTACAATGAGCAGTTCTTC. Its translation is CAGSFPPRDRASPSYNEQFF. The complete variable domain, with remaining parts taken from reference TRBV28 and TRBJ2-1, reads DVKVTQSSRYLVKRTGEKVFLECVQDMDHENMFWYRQDPGLGLRLIYFSYDVKMKEKGDIPEGYSVSREKKERFSLILESASTNQTSMYLCAGSFPPRDRASPSYNEQFFGPGTRLTVL.

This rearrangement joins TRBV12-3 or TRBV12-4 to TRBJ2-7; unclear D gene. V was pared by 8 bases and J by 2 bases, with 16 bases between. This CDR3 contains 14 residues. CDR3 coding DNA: TGTGCCAGCGATCTGCGCGACGGTACCTACGAGCAGTACTTC. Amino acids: CASDLRDGTYEQYF.

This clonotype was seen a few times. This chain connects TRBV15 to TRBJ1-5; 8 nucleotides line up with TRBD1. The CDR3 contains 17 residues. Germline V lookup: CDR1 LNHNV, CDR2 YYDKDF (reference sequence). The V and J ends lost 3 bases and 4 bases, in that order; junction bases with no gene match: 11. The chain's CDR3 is CATSRKGWDRRNQPQHF. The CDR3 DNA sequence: TGTGCCACCAGCAGGAAGGGATGGGACAGGCGAAATCAGCCCCAGCATTTT.

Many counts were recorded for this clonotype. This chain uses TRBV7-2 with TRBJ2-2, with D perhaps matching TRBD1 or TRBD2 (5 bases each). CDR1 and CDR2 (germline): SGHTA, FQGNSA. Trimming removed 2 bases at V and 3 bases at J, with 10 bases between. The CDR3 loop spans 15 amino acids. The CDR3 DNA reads TGTGCCAGCAGCTTAATCCGAGGGGACACCGGGGAGCTGTTTTTT. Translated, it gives CASSLIRGDTGELFF.

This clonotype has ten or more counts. CDR3 nucleotides: TGTGCCAGCAGTAGACTAGCGGGAGCCTACTACGAGCAGTACTTC. It codes for CASSRLAGAYYEQYF. The chain uses TRBV6-1 and TRBJ2-7, with 12 bases identical to TRBD2. There are 15 residues in the CDR3. Germline V gene lookup returns CDR1 MNHNS and CDR2 SASEGT. V shed 5 bases and J 3 bases; nucleotides not matched to a gene: 5.

Here the CDR3 DNA reads TGTGCCAGCACCCGAGAAGTCTTGGATTCACCCCTCCACTTT. This codes for CASTREVLDSPLHF. This chain uses TRBV9 with TRBJ1-6; D is unresolved. Germline CDR1 and CDR2: SGDLS and YYNGEE. V was pared by 6 bases and J by 8 bases, with 15 bases between. The CDR3 covers 14 residues.

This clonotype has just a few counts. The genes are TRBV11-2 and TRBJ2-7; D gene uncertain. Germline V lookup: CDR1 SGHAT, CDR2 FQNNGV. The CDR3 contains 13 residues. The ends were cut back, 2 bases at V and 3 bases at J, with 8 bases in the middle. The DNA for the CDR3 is TGTGCCAGCAGCTTAAGTTCTCTCTACGAGCAGTACTTC. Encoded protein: CASSLSSLYEQYF. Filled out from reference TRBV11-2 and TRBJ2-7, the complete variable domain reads EAGVAQSPRYKIIEKRQSVAFWCNPISGHATLYWYQQILGQGPKLLIQFQNNGVVDDSQLPKDRFSAERLKGVDSTLKIQPAKLEDSAVYLCASSLSSLYEQYFGPGTRLTVT.

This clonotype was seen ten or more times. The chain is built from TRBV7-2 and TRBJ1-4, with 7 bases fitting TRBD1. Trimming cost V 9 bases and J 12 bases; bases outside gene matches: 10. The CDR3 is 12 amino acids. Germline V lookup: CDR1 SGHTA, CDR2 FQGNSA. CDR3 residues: CASSRTGGELFF. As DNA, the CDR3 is TGTGCCAGTTCCCGGACAGGAGGGGAACTGTTTTTT.

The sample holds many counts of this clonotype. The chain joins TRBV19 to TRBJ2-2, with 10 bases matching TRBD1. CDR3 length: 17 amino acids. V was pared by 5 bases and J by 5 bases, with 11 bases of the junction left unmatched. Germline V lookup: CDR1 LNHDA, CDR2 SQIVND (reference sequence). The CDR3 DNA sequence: TGTGCCAGTAGTCTCCGGGACAGGGGCGCTGGGACCGGGGAGCTGTTTTTT. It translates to CASSLRDRGAGTGELFF.

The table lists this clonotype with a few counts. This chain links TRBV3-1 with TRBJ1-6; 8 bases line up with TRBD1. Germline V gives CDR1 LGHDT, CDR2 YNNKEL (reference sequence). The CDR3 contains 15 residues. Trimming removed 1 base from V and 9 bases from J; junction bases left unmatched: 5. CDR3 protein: CASSQAKTGGSPLHF. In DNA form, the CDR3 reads TGTGCCAGCAGCCAAGCTAAAACAGGGGGTTCACCCCTCCACTTT.

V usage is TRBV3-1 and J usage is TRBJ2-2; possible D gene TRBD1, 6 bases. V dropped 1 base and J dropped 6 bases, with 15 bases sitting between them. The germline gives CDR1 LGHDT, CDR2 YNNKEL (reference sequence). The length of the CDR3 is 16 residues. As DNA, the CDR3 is TGTGCCAGCAGCCAAGGGGGGCTTAGTAGCCCCGGGGAGCTGTTTTTT. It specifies CASSQGGLSSPGELFF. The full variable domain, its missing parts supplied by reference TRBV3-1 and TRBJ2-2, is DTAVSQTPKYLVTQMGNDKSIKCEQNLGHDTMYWYKQDSKKFLKIMFSYNNKELIINETVPNRFSPKSPDKAHLNLHINSLELGDSAVYFCASSQGGLSSPGELFFGEGSRLTVL.

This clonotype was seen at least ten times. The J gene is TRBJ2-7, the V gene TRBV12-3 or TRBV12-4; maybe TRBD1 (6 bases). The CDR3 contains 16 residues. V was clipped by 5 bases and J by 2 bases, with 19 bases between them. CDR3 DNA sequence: TGTGCCAGCAGTCCGCGGACAGCCGAATTGGCCTACGAGCAGTACTTC. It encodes CASSPRTAELAYEQYF.

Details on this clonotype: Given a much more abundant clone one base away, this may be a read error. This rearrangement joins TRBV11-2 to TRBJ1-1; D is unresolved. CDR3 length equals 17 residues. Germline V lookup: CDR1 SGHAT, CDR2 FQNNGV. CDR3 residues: CASSLLPGSRSNTEALF. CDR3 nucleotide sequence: TGTGCCAGCAGCCTACTCCCTGGGAGCAGGAGTAACACTGAAGCTCTCTTT.

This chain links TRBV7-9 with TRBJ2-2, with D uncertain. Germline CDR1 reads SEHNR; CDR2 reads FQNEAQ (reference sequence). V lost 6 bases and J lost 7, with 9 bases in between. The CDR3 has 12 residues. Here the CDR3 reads CASRGEVGELFF. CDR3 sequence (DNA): TGTGCCAGCAGAGGAGAAGTCGGGGAGCTGTTTTTT.

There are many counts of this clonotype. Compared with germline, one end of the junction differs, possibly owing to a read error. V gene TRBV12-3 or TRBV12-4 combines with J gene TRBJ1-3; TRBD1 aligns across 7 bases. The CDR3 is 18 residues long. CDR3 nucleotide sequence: TGTGCCAGCAGATTAGAACCGCCACGGAGGGGGCGAGGAAACACCATATATTTT. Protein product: CASRLEPPRRGRGNTIYF.

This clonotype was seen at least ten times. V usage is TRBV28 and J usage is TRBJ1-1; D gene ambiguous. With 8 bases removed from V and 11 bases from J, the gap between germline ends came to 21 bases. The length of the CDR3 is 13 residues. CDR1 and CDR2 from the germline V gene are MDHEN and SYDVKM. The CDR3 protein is CASAGPQPGYAFF. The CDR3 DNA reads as TGTGCCAGCGCTGGACCCCAGCCCGGGTATGCTTTCTTT.

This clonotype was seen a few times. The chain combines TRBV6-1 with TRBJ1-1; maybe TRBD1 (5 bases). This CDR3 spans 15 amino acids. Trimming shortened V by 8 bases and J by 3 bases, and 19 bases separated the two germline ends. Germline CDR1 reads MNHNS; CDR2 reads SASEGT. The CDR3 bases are TGTGCCAGCGCCGGCGGTCGGGGCGCGGACACTGAAGCTTTCTTT. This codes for CASAGGRGADTEAFF.

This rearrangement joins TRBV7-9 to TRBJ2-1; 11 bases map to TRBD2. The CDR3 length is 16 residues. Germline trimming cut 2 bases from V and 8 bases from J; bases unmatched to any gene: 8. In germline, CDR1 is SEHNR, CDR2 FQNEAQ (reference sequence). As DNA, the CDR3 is TGTGCCAGCAGCTTAATACTAGCGGGAGTTACTTATGAGCAGTTCTTC. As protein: CASSLILAGVTYEQFF.

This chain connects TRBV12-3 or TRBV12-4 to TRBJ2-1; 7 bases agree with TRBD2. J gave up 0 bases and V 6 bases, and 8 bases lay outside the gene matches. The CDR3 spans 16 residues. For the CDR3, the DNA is TGTGCCAGCAGCTCCGTCGGGGGGAGCTCCTACAATGAGCAGTTCTTC. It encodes CASSSVGGSSYNEQFF.

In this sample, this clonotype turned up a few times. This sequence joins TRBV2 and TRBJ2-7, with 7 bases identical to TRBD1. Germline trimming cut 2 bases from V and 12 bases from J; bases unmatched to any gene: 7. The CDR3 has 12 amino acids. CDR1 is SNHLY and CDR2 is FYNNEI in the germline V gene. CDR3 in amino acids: CASSESRQGRYF. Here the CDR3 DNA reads TGTGCCAGCAGTGAATCTAGACAGGGTCGGTACTTC.